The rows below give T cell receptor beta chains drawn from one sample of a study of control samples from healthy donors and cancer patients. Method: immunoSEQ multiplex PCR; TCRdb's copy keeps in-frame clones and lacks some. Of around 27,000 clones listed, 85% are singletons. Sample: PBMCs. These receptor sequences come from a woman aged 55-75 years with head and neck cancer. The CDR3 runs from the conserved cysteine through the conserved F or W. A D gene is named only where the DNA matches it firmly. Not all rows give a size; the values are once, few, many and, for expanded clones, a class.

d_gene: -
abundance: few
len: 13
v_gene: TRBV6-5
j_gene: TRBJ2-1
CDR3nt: TGTGCCAGCCTAAAGACCCCCAGCAATGAGCAGTTCTTC
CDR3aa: CASLKTPSNEQFF

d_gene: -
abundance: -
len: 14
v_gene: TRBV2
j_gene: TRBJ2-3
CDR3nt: TGTGCCAGCCCCCCGGGACACGTGCCAGATACGCAGTATTTT
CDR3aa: CASPPGHVPDTQYF

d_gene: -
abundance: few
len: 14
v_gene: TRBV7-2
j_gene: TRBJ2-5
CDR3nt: TGTGCCAGCAGCTCCGGAGGACGACGGGAGACCCAGTACTTC
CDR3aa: CASSSGGRRETQYF

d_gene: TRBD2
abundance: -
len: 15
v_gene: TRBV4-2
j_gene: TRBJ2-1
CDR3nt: TGTGCCAGCAGCCCTAGACTAGCGGGCTACAATGAGCAGTTCTTC
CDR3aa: CASSPRLAGYNEQFF

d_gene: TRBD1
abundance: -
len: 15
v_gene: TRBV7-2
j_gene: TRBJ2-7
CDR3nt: TGTGCCAGCAGCGTGGACAGGACCCTCTCCTACGAGCAGTACTTC
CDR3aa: CASSVDRTLSYEQYF

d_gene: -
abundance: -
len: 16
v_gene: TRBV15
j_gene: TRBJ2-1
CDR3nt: TGTGCCACCAGCAGAGGTACAGGGACTATCTACAATGAGCAGTTCTTC
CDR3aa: CATSRGTGTIYNEQFF

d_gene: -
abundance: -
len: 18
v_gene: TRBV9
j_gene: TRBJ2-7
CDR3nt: TGTGCCAGCAGCGTCGGTTCGCGGCAGGGAGGCGGAACCTACGAGCAGTACTTC
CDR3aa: CASSVGSRQGGGTYEQYF

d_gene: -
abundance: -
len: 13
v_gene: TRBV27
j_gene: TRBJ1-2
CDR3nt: TGTGCCAGCAGTTTCGGGGGGCTAGGTGGCTACACCTTC
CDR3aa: CASSFGGLGGYTF

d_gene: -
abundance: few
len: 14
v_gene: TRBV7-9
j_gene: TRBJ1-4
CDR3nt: TGTGCCAGCAGCTTAGACAGGCACACCGAAAAACTGTTTTTT
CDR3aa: CASSLDRHTEKLFF

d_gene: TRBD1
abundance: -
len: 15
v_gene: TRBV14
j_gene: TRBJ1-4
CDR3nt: TGTGCCAGCAGCCACCTGACAGGGAAAAATGAAAAACTGTTTTTT
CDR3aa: CASSHLTGKNEKLFF

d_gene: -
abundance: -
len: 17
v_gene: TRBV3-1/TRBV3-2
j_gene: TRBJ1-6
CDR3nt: TGTGCCAGCAGCCAAGTAACAGGGAGCTCCTATAATTCACCCCTCCACTTT
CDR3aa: CASSQVTGSSYNSPLHF

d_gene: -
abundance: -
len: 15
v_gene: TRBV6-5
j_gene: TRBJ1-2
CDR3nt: TGTGCCAGCAGCCCCCCCCCGGCACAACGACTGGGCTACACCTTC
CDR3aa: CASSPPPAQRLGYTF

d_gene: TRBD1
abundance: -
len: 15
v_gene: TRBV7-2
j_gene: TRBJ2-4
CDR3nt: TGTGCCAGCAGCTCCCTACTGACAGGGGGAAACATTCAGTACTTC
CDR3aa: CASSSLLTGGNIQYF

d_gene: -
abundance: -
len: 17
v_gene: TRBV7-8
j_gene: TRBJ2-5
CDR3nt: TGTGCCAGCAGCTTAGCGCCCCCGGGGGCCGGTCGGGAGACCCAGTACTTC
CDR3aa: CASSLAPPGAGRETQYF

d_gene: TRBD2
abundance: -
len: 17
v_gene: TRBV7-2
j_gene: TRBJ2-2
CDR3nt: TGTGCCAGCAGCGGTCATAGCGGGAGCGGTATTGCCGGGGAGCTGTTTTTT
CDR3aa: CASSGHSGSGIAGELFF

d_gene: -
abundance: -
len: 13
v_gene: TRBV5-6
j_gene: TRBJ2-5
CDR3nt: TGTGCCAGCAGCTCTAGGCACGAAGAGACCCAGTACTTC
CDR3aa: CASSSRHEETQYF

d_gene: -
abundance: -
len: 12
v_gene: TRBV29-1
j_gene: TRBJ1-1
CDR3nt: TGCAGCGCCGGAGGACAGTCCGCTGAAGCTTTCTTT
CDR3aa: CSAGGQSAEAFF

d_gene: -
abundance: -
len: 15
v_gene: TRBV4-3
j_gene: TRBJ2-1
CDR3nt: TGCGCCAGCAGCCAAGAAGGAGACAGCTTCAATGAGCAGTTCTTC
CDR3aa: CASSQEGDSFNEQFF

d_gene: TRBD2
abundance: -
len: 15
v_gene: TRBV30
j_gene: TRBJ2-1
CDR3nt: TGTGCCTGGAGTCCAGGACTAGCGGGAGACAATGAGCAGTTCTTC
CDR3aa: CAWSPGLAGDNEQFF

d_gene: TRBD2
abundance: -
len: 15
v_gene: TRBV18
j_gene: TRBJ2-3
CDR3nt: TGTGCCAGCTCACCGAAAGCCGGGGGGACAGATACGCAGTATTTT
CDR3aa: CASSPKAGGTDTQYF

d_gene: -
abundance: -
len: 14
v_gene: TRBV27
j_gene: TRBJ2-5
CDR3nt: TGTGCCAGCCCCAAGGGGGGGCTCGGGAAGACCCAGTACTTC
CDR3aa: CASPKGGLGKTQYF

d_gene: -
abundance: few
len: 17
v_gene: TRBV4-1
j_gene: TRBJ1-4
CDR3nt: TGCGCCAGCAGCCAAGAAGGCAGCCTGAGGCCCGATGAAAAACTGTTTTTT
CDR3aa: CASSQEGSLRPDEKLFF

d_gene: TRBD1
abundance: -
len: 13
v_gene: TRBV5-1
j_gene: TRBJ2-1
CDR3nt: TGCGCCAGCAGCCGACCCACAGGGGACGAGCAGTTCTTC
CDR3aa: CASSRPTGDEQFF

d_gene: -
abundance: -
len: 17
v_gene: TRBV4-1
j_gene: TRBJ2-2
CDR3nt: TGCGCCAGCAGCCATCCTACGGGGACGCTGAACACCGGGGAGCTGTTTTTT
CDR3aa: CASSHPTGTLNTGELFF

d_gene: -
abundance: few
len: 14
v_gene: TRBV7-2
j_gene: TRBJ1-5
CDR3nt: TGTGCCAGCAGCCTCTCGAGGGGGAACCAGCCCCAGCATTTT
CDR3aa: CASSLSRGNQPQHF

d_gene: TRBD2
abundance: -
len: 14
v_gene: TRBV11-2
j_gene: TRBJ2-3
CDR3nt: TGTGCCAGCACCTCTAGCGGGCTGTCAGATACGCAGTATTTT
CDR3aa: CASTSSGLSDTQYF

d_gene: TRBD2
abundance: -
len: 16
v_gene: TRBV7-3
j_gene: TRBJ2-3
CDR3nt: TGTGCCAGCAGCCCTTGGGGTAGCGGGAACACAGATACGCAGTATTTT
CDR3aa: CASSPWGSGNTDTQYF

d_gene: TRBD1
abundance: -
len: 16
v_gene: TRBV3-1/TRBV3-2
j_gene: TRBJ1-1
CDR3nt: TGTGCCAGCAGCCAAAGGGACAGGGGACAGAACACTGAAGCTTTCTTT
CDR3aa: CASSQRDRGQNTEAFF

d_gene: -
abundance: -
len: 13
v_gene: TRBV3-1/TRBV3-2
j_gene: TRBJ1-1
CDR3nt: TGTGCCAGCAGCCAAGAACAGCGAACTGAAGCTTTCTTT
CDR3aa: CASSQEQRTEAFF

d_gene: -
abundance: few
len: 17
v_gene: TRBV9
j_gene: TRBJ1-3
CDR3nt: TGTGCCAGCAGCGTAGCTGGGGGGGGAATAGCTGGAAACACCATATATTTT
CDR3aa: CASSVAGGGIAGNTIYF

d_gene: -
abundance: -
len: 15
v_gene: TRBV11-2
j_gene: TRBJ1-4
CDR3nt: TGTGCCAGCAGCCCTCCCGGGGGGCATGGTGAAAAACTGTTTTTT
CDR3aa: CASSPPGGHGEKLFF

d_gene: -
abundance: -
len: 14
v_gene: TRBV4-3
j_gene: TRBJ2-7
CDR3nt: TGCGCCAGCAGCCAGGTGCTACGTTCCTACGAGCAGTACTTC
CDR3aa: CASSQVLRSYEQYF

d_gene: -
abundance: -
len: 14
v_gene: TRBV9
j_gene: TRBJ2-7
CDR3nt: TGTGCCAGCAGCCTTAGACACAGGGAAGGCGAGCAGTACTTC
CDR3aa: CASSLRHREGEQYF

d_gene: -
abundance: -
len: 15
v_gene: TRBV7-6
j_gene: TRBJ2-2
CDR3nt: TGTGCCAGCATTCGGGACTCCGCGAACACCGGGGAGCTGTTTTTT
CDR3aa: CASIRDSANTGELFF

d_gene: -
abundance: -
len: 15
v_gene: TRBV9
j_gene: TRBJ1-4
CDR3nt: TGTGCCAGCAGCTTCGGAGGGGAAGTAGGTGAAAAACTGTTTTTT
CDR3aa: CASSFGGEVGEKLFF

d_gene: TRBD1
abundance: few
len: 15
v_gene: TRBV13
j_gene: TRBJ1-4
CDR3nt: TGTGCCAGCAGCTCCAGACAGGGGGCGAACGAAAAACTGTTTTTT
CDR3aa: CASSSRQGANEKLFF

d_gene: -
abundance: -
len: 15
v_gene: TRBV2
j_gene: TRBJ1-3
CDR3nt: TGTGCCAGCAGGGATACAGGTTTCTCTGGAAACACCATATATTTT
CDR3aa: CASRDTGFSGNTIYF

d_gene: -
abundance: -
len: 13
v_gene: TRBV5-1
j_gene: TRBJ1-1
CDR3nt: TGCGCCAGCAGGGGGGTTGGGAACACTGAAGCTTTCTTT
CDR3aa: CASRGVGNTEAFF

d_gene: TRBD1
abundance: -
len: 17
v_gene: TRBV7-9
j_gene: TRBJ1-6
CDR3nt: TGTGCCAGCAGCTTATTCACAGGGGGCGTGGGCAATTCACCCCTCCACTTT
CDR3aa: CASSLFTGGVGNSPLHF

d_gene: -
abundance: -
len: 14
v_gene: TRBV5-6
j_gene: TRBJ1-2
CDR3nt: TGTGCCAGCAGCCCGGACCCTTTGGACTATGGCTACACCTTC
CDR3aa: CASSPDPLDYGYTF

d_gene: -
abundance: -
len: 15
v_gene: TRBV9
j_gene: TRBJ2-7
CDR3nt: TGTGCCAGCAATCTAGAAGGAGGGGGTGGGCACGAGCAGTACTTC
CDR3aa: CASNLEGGGGHEQYF

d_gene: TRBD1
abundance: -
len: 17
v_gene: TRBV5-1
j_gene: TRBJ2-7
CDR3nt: TGCGCCAGCAGCTTCCTCCCACAGGCAGGGGGCTCGGACGAGCAGTACTTC
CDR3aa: CASSFLPQAGGSDEQYF

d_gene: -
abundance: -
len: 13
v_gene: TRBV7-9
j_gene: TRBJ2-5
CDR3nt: TGTGCCAGCAGCTTAACAGGGATGGAGACCCAGTACTTC
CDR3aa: CASSLTGMETQYF

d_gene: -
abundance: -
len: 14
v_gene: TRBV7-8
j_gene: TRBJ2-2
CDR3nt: TGTGCCAGCAGCTTAGTCCGGTCTAGCGCGCAGCTGTTTTTT
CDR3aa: CASSLVRSSAQLFF

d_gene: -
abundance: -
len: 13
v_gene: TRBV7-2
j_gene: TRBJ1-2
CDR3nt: TGTGCCAGCAGCTTAGGACAGATCTATGGCTACACCTTC
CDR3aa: CASSLGQIYGYTF

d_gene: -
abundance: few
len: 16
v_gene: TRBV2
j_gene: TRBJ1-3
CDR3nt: TGTGCCAGCAGGGGGATTACAGGGTTGCCTGGAAACACCATATATTTT
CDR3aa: CASRGITGLPGNTIYF

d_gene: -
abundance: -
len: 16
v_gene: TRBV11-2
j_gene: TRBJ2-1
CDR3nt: TGTGCCAGCAGCTCCCGCGCCGATAGCTCCTACAATGAGCAGTTCTTC
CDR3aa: CASSSRADSSYNEQFF

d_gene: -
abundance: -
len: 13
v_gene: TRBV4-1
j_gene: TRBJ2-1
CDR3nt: TGCGCCAGCAGCCATCCCACCGTCAATGAGCAGTTCTTC
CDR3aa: CASSHPTVNEQFF

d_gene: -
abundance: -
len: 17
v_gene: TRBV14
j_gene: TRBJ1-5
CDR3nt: TGTGCCAGCAGCCAAGATAAGGGCCCCCCCTACAATCAGCCCCAGCATTTT
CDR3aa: CASSQDKGPPYNQPQHF